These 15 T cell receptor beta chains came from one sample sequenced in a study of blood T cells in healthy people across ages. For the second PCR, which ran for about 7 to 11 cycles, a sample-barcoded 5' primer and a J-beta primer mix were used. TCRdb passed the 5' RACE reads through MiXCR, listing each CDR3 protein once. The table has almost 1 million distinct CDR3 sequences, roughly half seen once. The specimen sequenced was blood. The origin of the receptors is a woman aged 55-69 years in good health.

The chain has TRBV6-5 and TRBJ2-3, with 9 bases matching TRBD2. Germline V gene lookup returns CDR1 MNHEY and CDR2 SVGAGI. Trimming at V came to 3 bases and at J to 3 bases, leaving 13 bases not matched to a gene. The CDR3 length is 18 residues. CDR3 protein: CASSYVRITSGQTDTQYF. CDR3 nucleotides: TGTGCCAGCAGTTATGTTAGGATTACTAGCGGGCAAACAGATACGCAGTATTTT.

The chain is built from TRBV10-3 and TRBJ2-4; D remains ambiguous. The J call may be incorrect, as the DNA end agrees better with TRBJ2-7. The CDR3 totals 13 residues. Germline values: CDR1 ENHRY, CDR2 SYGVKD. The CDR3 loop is CAISAFSSYEQYF. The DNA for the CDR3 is TGTGCCATCAGCGCGTTTAGCTCCTACGAGCAGTACTTC.

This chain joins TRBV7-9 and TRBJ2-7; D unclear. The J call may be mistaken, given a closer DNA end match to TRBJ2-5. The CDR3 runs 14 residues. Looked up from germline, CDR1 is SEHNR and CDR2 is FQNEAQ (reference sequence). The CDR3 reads CASSLGEVQETQYF. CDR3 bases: TGTGCCAGCAGCTTAGGCGAGGTACAAGAGACCCAGTACTTC.

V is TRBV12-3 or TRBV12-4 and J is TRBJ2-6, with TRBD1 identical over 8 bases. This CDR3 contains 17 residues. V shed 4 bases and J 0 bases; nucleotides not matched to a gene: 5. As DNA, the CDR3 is TGTGCCAGCAGTTCCGGACAGGGCGGCTCTGGGGCCAACGTCCTGACTTTC. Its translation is CASSSGQGGSGANVLTF.

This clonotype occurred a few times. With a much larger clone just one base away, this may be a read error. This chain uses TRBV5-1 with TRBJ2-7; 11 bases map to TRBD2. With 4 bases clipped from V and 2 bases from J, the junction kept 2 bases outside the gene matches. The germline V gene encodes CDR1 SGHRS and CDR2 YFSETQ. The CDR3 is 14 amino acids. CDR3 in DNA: TGCGCCAGCAGCGCGACTAGCGGGACCTACGAGCAGTACTTC. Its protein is CASSATSGTYEQYF. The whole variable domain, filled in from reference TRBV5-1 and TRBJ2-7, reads KAGVTQTPRYLIKTRGQQVTLSCSPISGHRSVSWYQQTPGQGLQFLFEYFSETQRNKGNFPGRFSGRQFSNSRSEMNVSTLELGDSALYLCASSATSGTYEQYFGPGTRLTVT.

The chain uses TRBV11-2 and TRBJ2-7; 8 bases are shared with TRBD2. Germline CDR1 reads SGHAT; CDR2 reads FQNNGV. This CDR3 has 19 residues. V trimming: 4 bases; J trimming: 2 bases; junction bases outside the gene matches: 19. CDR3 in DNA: TGTGCCAGCAGCTCCCTCGGACGGGAGGGCCTTGGTGTCCCCTACGAGCAGTACTTC. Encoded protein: CASSSLGREGLGVPYEQYF. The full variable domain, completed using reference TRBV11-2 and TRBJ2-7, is EAGVAQSPRYKIIEKRQSVAFWCNPISGHATLYWYQQILGQGPKLLIQFQNNGVVDDSQLPKDRFSAERLKGVDSTLKIQPAKLEDSAVYLCASSSLGREGLGVPYEQYFGPGTRLTVT.

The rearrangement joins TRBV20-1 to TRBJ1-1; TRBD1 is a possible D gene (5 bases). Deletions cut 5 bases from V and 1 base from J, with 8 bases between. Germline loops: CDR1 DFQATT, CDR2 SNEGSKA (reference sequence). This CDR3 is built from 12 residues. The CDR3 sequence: CSADRANTEAFF. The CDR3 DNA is TGCAGTGCTGACAGAGCGAACACTGAAGCTTTCTTT.

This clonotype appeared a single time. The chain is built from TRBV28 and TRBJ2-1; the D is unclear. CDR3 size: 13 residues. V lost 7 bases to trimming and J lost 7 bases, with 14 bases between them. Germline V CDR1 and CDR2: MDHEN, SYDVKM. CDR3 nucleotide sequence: TGTGCCAGCAACAGACCGGGCCTGAATGAGCAGTTCTTC. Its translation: CASNRPGLNEQFF.

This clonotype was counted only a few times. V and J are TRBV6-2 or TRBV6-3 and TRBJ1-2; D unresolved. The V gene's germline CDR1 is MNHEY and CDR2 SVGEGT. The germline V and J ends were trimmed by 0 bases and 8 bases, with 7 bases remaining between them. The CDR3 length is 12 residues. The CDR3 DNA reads TGTGCCAGCAGTTACTCAGGGTACGGCTACACCTTC. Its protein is CASSYSGYGYTF.

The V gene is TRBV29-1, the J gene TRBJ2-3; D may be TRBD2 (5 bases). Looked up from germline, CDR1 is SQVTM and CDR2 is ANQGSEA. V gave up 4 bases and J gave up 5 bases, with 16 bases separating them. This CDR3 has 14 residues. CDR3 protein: CSVVPSSSLDTQYF. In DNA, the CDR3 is TGCAGCGTTGTGCCCTCGTCTAGCCTAGATACGCAGTATTTT.

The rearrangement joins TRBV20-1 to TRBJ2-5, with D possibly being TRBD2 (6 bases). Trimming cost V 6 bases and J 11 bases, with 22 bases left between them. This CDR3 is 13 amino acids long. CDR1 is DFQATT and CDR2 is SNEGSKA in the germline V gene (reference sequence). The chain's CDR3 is CSAPGQLANEQYF. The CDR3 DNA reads TGCAGTGCCCCGGGCCAGCTAGCGAATGAGCAGTACTTC.

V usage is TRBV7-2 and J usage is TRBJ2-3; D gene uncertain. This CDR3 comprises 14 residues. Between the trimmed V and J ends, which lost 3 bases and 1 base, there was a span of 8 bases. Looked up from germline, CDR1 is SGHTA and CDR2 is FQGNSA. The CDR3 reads CASSFSEGTDTQYF. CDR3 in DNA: TGTGCCAGCAGCTTCTCAGAGGGCACAGATACGCAGTATTTT. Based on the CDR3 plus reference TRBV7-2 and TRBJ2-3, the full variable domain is GAGVSQSPSNKVTEKGKDVELRCDPISGHTALYWYRQSLGQGLEFLIYFQGNSAPDKSGLPSDRFSAERTGGSVSTLTIQRTQQEDSAVYLCASSFSEGTDTQYFGPGTRLTVL.

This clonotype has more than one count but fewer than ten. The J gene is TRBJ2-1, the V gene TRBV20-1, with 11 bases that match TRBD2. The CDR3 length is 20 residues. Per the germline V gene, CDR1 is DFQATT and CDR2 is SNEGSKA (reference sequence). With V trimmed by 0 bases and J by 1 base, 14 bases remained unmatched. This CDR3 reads CSARDPGLAVEMGSYNEQFF. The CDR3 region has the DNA TGCAGTGCTAGAGACCCGGGACTAGCGGTAGAGATGGGTTCCTACAATGAGCAGTTCTTC.

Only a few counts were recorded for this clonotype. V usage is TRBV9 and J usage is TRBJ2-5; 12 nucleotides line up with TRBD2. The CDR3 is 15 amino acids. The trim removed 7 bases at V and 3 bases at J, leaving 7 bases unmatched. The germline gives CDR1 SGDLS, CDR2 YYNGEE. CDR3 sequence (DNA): TGTGCCAGCGGCCATCTAGCGGGAGGGAAAGAGACCCAGTACTTC. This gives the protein CASGHLAGGKETQYF.

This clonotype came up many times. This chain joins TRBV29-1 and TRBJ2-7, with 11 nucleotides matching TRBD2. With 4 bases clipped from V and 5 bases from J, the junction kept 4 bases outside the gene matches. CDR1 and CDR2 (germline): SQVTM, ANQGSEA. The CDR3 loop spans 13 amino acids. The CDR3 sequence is CSVVRLAGNEQYF. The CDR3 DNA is TGCAGCGTTGTAAGACTAGCGGGGAACGAGCAGTACTTC.